The sequence of this TCR beta chain was determined in a study of regulatory T cells in long-lasting Graves disease. This CDR3 region has 16 residues. V was clipped by 6 bases and J by 5 bases, with 19 bases between them. Germline V gene data show CDR1 as LNHDA and CDR2 as SQIVND (reference sequence). Time point in this sample: newly diagnosed GD, antithyroid drugs for less than 3 months. From PBMCs, RNA was extracted and then used to make the TCR library. In its sample, this clonotype was seen a few times. CDR3 regions were amplified by Arm-PCR using iRepertoire HTBI primers to build TCR beta libraries. TCRdb used MiXCR to reprocess the multiplex PCR reads, holding one entry per CDR3 protein. The sample has about 620,000 distinct CDR3 sequences; roughly 16% are singletons. The same specimen was also included in a second study, on T cells in Graves' hyperthyroidism and ophthalmopathy.

The receptor was isolated from a woman aged 25 to 45 with Graves disease. Sequencing used peripheral blood mononuclear cells (PBMCs), obtained at new diagnosis, from a patient treated with antithyroid drugs. V is TRBV19 and J is TRBJ2-2, with D possibly being TRBD1 (6 bases). The DNA for the CDR3 is TGTGCCAGTAGCCACCGGGACACCCGTCTAACCGGGGAGCTGTTTTTT. Its protein is CASSHRDTRLTGELFF.